This TCR beta chain came from a study of T cells in localized non-small cell lung cancer (TCRdb year 2020). Background on the whole study: Comparing tumors with uninvolved tumor-adjacent lungs, the study looked at the T cell repertoires of approximately 240 patients with early-stage NSCLC. The cohort comprised some 240 treatment-naïve NSCLC patients with resected, localized lung tumors. The mean age of the NSCLC patients was around 65 years, with 120 to 150 men and 107 women.

Results the study describes overall, beyond this receptor: A median of 57 of the top 100 tumor clones were detected in paired uninvolved adjacent lung, and around 30 of these tumor clones were also found among the top 100 clones of the paired uninvolved adjacent lung. Longer overall survival was associated with higher T cell density in blood, whereas shorter survival was associated with higher clonality in adjacent lung. Since the design was exploratory, TCR variables were selected using unadjusted p-values with no false-discovery rate correction. Because multi-region sequencing of the tumors was not done, intratumor heterogeneity could not be ruled out. Uninvolved tumor-adjacent lung showed the highest T cell clonality, higher than tumor, which suggests more focused antigenic responses in the adjacent lung.

The immunoSEQ Assay was used to sequence TCR beta CDR3 regions from DNA. The study's own analysis went as follows. T cell density was computed as TCR beta template counts normalized to usable DNA estimated by amplifying housekeeping genes. The preseqR package was used to estimate richness by extrapolating to 400,000 templates for PBMC samples and to 120,000 templates for tissue samples. Clonality was defined by subtracting Pielou's evenness from one. Tissue-enriched TCRs were identified through differential abundance testing performed on productive amino-acid clonotypes, with a minimum total count of 5 and an alpha of 0.1. Repertoire overlap between compartments was quantified with the Jaccard Index and Morisita Overlap Index. TCR beta CDR3s were clustered by GLIPH together with public tetramer-defined viral CDR3s, and at least three viral sequences plus V-gene enrichment were required for viral motifs. This immuneACCESS table, as held by TCRdb, lists in-frame sequences with V and J called but not all clones. Of the missing ones, under half trace to an unresolved V gene in checked studies; the others have no known cause. That table supplies the V and J calls and clone size; D and trimming were determined from the DNA. The sample profile shows 2,000 or so clones; approximately 33% of them were found once. The ten largest account for approximately 7.3% of the sample.

At diagnosis, peripheral blood, uninvolved tumor-adjacent lung and tumor were collected and were preserved as a mix of fresh-frozen and FFPE material. Worth noting for this clone: Its antigen specificity is not known. No qualities accompany the bases; no much larger clone lies one base away.

Counted from cysteine to phenylalanine, this CDR3 has 13 amino acids. Only the CDR3 DNA is retained, 39 bases long and in frame from the first base. V gives up 4 bases and J gives up 0 bases, and the segment between their germline ends measures 8 bases. As encoded in the germline V gene, CDR1 is SQVTM while CDR2 is ANQGSEA. The sequence came from a male donor aged 60 or older with stage I squamous cell lung carcinoma. The sequenced sample was lung tumor tissue, obtained before any cancer treatment. Rearrangement joined TRBV29-1 to TRBJ2-3, with no confident D gene call. The nucleotide sequence is TGCAGCGTTGTGGTCAGGAGCACAGATACGCAGTATTTT. Its translation reads: CSVVVRSTDTQYF.